The 24 T cell receptor beta chains reported below all come from one sample, sequenced in a study of blood T cells in healthy people across ages. Using a J-beta primer mix together with a sample-barcoded 5' primer, a second PCR was run for about 6 to 11 cycles. Each CDR3 protein is one row after TCRdb ran MiXCR on the 5' RACE reads. The top ten clones hold over 10% of a sample with around 850,000 distinct CDR3 sequences, about 37% of them seen once. What was sequenced was blood. The receptor set was obtained from a man aged 18 to 29 in good health.

A few counts support this clonotype. This chain joins TRBV7-2 and TRBJ2-5; no definite D call. CDR1 is SGHTA and CDR2 is FQGNSA in the germline V gene. This CDR3 is 15 amino acids long. V shed 4 bases and J shed 2 bases, with 14 bases lying between them. CDR3 bases: TGTGCCAGCAGCTCCTCACCCCTTGTTCAAGAGACCCAGTACTTC. The encoded protein is CASSSSPLVQETQYF.

With respect to this clonotype: A read error may produce the germline difference seen at one junction end. The chain employs TRBV7-2 and TRBJ2-1; D call uncertain. The CDR3 runs to 14 residues. Looked up from germline, CDR1 is SGHTA and CDR2 is FQGNSA. CDR3 coding DNA: TGTGCCAGCAGCTTAGAAAGTTTAAACAATGGGCAGTTCTTC. Translated, it gives CASSLESLNNGQFF.

CDR3 sequence reads: CAWRERDRVYEQYF. The DNA of the CDR3 is TGTGCCTGGAGGGAACGGGACCGAGTTTACGAGCAGTACTTC. The chain joins TRBV30 to TRBJ2-7; possibly TRBD1 or TRBD2 for D (5 bases each). Looked up from germline, CDR1 is GTSNPN and CDR2 is SVGIG (reference sequence). This CDR3 spans 14 amino acids. Trimming stripped 3 bases from V and 4 bases from J, with 16 bases between.

There are many counts of this clonotype. The genes are TRBV7-2 and TRBJ1-2; 9 nucleotides match TRBD1. With 5 bases clipped from V and 6 bases from J, the junction kept 10 bases outside the gene matches. The CDR3 length is 15 residues. Germline assignment: CDR1 SGHTA and CDR2 FQGNSA. The CDR3: CASSPRYGTGNGYTF. The DNA for the CDR3 is TGTGCCAGCAGCCCAAGATACGGGACAGGGAATGGCTACACCTTC.

The chain couples TRBV4-1 to TRBJ1-5, with D hard to call. The CDR3 has 16 residues. Germline V gene lookup returns CDR1 MGHRA and CDR2 YSYEKL. The V end lost 1 base, the J end lost 1 base, and 11 bases lay between the germline ends. The CDR3 DNA sequence: TGCGCCAGCAGCCAAGTCGGGATCGGGAGCAATCAGCCCCAGCATTTT. Residues: CASSQVGIGSNQPQHF.

This clonotype showed up just a few times. The chain is built from TRBV15 and TRBJ1-5, with D unresolved. Per germline, CDR1 LNHNV and CDR2 YYDKDF (reference sequence). This CDR3 is 15 amino acids long. The V gene lost 0 bases and the J gene lost 6 bases, with 12 bases spanning the gap. The DNA of the CDR3 is TGTGCCACCAGCAGAGATCAAGGGAGAGCTCAGCCCCAGCATTTT. As protein: CATSRDQGRAQPQHF.

The sample holds a few counts of this clonotype. V usage is TRBV10-3 and J usage is TRBJ2-5, with D possibly TRBD2 on 7 matching bases. The germline V gene encodes CDR1 ENHRY and CDR2 SYGVKD. V was shortened by 7 bases and J by 0 bases, with 15 bases between the two germline ends. The CDR3 has 15 residues. In DNA, the CDR3 is TGTGCCATCAAAGAAGGGGGGGGGGACCAAGAGACCCAGTACTTC. Translation: CAIKEGGGDQETQYF.

This clonotype occurred once. The chain combines TRBV6-5 with TRBJ1-1; 8 bases are shared with TRBD1. CDR1 is MNHEY and CDR2 is SVGAGI in the germline V gene. The J segment lost 0 bases and the V segment lost 0 bases, leaving 12 bases of the junction unmatched. This CDR3 has 19 residues. The chain's CDR3 is CASSYSDGQGRVVNTEAFF. CDR3 DNA sequence: TGTGCCAGCAGTTACTCGGATGGACAGGGACGGGTCGTGAACACTGAAGCTTTCTTT.

This clonotype was picked up a small number of times. The V gene is TRBV7-9, the J gene TRBJ2-4; D not certain. The CDR3 has 15 amino acids. The V and J ends lost 1 base and 2 bases respectively, with 9 bases between them. Germline V gene data show CDR1 as SEHNR and CDR2 as FQNEAQ (reference sequence). Written as DNA, the CDR3 is TGTGCCAGCAGCTTAGATCTGGGAACCAAAAACATTCAGTACTTC. The encoded protein is CASSLDLGTKNIQYF. The whole variable domain, filled in from reference TRBV7-9 and TRBJ2-4, reads DTGVSQNPRHKITKRGQNVTFRCDPISEHNRLYWYRQTLGQGPEFLTYFQNEAQLEKSRLLSDRFSAERPKGSFSTLEIQRTEQGDSAMYLCASSLDLGTKNIQYFGAGTRLSVL.

This chain connects TRBV10-3 to TRBJ2-5; a possible D gene is TRBD2 (6 bases). The germline V gene has CDR1 ENHRY and CDR2 SYGVKD. V lost 0 bases and J lost 2, with 13 bases in between. The CDR3 contains 16 residues. The CDR3 sequence: CAISESTGGVQETQYF. The CDR3 DNA follows: TGTGCCATCAGTGAGTCGACTGGCGGGGTTCAAGAGACCCAGTACTTC.

This clonotype was recorded at least ten times. The rearrangement uses TRBV2 and TRBJ1-2, with TRBD1 identical over 7 bases. The CDR3 is 14 amino acids. Trimming took 5 bases from V and 4 from J; bases not matched to a gene: 7. The germline V gene has CDR1 SNHLY and CDR2 FYNNEI. The CDR3, as DNA: TGTGCCAGCAGTTTTGACAGGGACAGCTATGGCTACACCTTC. Protein: CASSFDRDSYGYTF.

This clonotype was seen repeatedly, ten times or more. The chain is built from TRBV29-1 and TRBJ1-2, with D possibly matching TRBD1 (5 bases). This CDR3 has 14 residues. Germline CDR1 is SQVTM and CDR2 is ANQGSEA. The germline V and J ends were trimmed by 4 bases and 2 bases, with 14 bases remaining between them. The CDR3: CSVGPLTENYGYTF. The CDR3 DNA is TGCAGCGTTGGGCCCCTGACAGAAAACTATGGCTACACCTTC.

V is TRBV4-3 and J is TRBJ1-1; tentatively, D is TRBD1 (6 bases). This CDR3 contains 15 residues. Germline V CDR1 and CDR2: LGHNA, YSLEER. V was pared by 0 bases and J by 7 bases, with 15 bases between. The CDR3 here is CASSQDIGQSGEAFF. CDR3 nucleotides: TGCGCCAGCAGCCAAGATATCGGACAGAGCGGTGAAGCTTTCTTT.

This clonotype was picked up a small number of times. This sequence joins TRBV20-1 and TRBJ1-1; D unclear. The length of the CDR3 is 12 residues. CDR1 is DFQATT and CDR2 is SNEGSKA in the germline V gene (reference sequence). Trimming removed 2 bases from V and 7 bases from J, with 11 bases in between. The CDR3 spells CSARTPSLEAFF. The CDR3 DNA is TGCAGTGCTAGAACTCCAAGCCTTGAAGCTTTCTTT.

V and J are TRBV27 and TRBJ2-3; 7 bases line up with TRBD2. CDR3 length equals 16 residues. Germline loops: CDR1 MNHEY, CDR2 SMNVEV (reference sequence). V gave up 5 bases and J gave up 1 base; unmatched junction bases: 9. The CDR3 region has the DNA TGTGCCAGCAGTGCACAACCGGGACTACGCACAGATACGCAGTATTTT. The encoded protein is CASSAQPGLRTDTQYF.

The chain uses TRBV4-3 and TRBJ2-1; D is ambiguous. Germline loops: CDR1 LGHNA, CDR2 YSLEER. The CDR3 contains 13 residues. V dropped 4 bases and J dropped 7 bases, with 11 bases sitting between them. Written as DNA, the CDR3 is TGCGCCAGCAGCCCCGCGCTCCCTAATGAGCAGTTCTTC. This gives the protein CASSPALPNEQFF.

The chain uses TRBV7-2 and TRBJ2-1; 7 nucleotides agree with TRBD2. The CDR3 sequence is 14 residues long. Losses at the gene ends were 3 bases for V and 10 bases for J; bases not matched to a gene: 9. In germline, CDR1 is SGHTA, CDR2 FQGNSA. The CDR3 sequence is CASSFVAGEVEQFF. The CDR3 coding sequence is TGTGCCAGCAGCTTCGTGGCGGGGGAAGTCGAGCAGTTCTTC.

A few counts support this clonotype. This rearrangement joins TRBV7-3 to TRBJ1-1; D is unclear. The CDR3 covers 13 residues. Germline V gene sequence: CDR1 SGHTA, CDR2 FQGTGA. Trimming took off 5 bases at V and 5 bases at J, with 12 bases between the two ends. In DNA form, the CDR3 reads TGTGCCAGCAGCCCCTCGATTCAGACTGAAGCTTTCTTT. Amino acid sequence: CASSPSIQTEAFF.

Notes on this clonotype: A much more abundant neighbour one base away suggests this may be a read error. CDR3 DNA sequence: TGCAGCGTCCGAGACGGTACCTACAAGCAGTACTTC. Translating gives CSVRDGTYKQYF. The V gene is TRBV29-1, the J gene TRBJ2-7; D is unclear. Germline CDR1 and CDR2: SQVTM and ANQGSEA. The CDR3 consists of 12 residues.

This clonotype was observed once. This chain uses TRBV7-2 with TRBJ2-1; D is unclear. The end of the DNA is better explained by TRBJ2-7, so the J call may be wrong. The CDR3 loop spans 15 amino acids. CDR1 and CDR2 (germline): SGHTA, FQGNSA. The CDR3 DNA is TGTGCCAGCAGCTTAACAGTTGGCTCCTACAATGAGCAGTACTTC. Amino acids: CASSLTVGSYNEQYF.

This clonotype was recorded a few times. The chain recombines TRBV19 with TRBJ2-3; possibly TRBD1 or TRBD2 for D (5 bases each). The germline gives CDR1 LNHDA, CDR2 SQIVND (reference sequence). V shed 4 bases and J shed 5 bases, with 22 bases lying between them. The CDR3 extends over 17 amino acids. The CDR3 here is CASSTNLGSRGGDTQYF. The CDR3 DNA reads as TGTGCCAGTAGTACCAACCTGGGAAGCCGGGGCGGAGATACGCAGTATTTT. Based on the CDR3 plus reference TRBV19 and TRBJ2-3, the full variable domain is DGGITQSPKYLFRKEGQNVTLSCEQNLNHDAMYWYRQDPGQGLRLIYYSQIVNDFQKGDIAEGYSVSREKKESFPLTVTSAQKNPTAFYLCASSTNLGSRGGDTQYFGPGTRLTVL.

This clonotype was seen a few times. The chain is built from TRBV7-9 and TRBJ1-5, with 9 bases matching TRBD1. The CDR3 loop spans 16 amino acids. Germline-derived CDR1 and CDR2 are SEHNR and FQNEAQ (reference sequence). The V and J ends lost 3 bases and 3 bases, in that order; junction bases with no gene match: 6. This CDR3 reads CASSLGGQGFNQPQHF. For the CDR3, the DNA is TGTGCCAGCAGCTTGGGGGGACAGGGCTTCAATCAGCCCCAGCATTTT.

This chain joins TRBV4-3 and TRBJ2-3; D is possibly TRBD2 (5 bases). Germline-derived CDR1 and CDR2 are LGHNA and YSLEER. This CDR3 comprises 14 residues. V lost 1 base and J lost 5, with 10 bases in between. As DNA, the CDR3 is TGCGCCAGCAGCCAAGTTCGAGGGCGAGATACGCAGTATTTT. Translated: CASSQVRGRDTQYF.

This clonotype was picked up many times. The chain couples TRBV12-3 or TRBV12-4 to TRBJ2-3, with TRBD1 identical over 9 bases. V lost 5 bases and J lost 4; bases outside the gene matches: 7. The CDR3 is 15 amino acids. The DNA of the CDR3 is TGTGCCAGCAGTCTGGGGACAGGGTCGTCAGATACGCAGTATTTT. Translation gives CASSLGTGSSDTQYF.